This entry lists 2 T cell receptor beta chains sequenced from one sample in a study of a mutant IDH1 vaccine in newly diagnosed glioma. Described time point: baseline, week 1 (first vaccination visit). The treatment: pre-vaccination baseline after standard-of-care therapy. Here immunoSEQ multiplex PCR was the method, and the copy in TCRdb shows in-frame clones only, minus some. In the table there are about 59,000 clones, about 91% of which are singletons. The source material was PBMCs, sampled from a glioma patient treated with radiotherapy, temozolomide or both. The receptors here all came from a man aged 50-59 years with glioma.

This chain connects TRBV2 to TRBJ2-7; D is unclear. Looked up from germline, CDR1 is SNHLY and CDR2 is FYNNEI. This CDR3 has 13 residues. The V end was cut by 6 bases, the J end by 6 bases, with 15 bases between. The CDR3 coding sequence is TGTGCCAGCAGCATGGGCAACCTTGGCGAGCAGTACTTC. Its protein is CASSMGNLGEQYF.

V is TRBV6-9 and J is TRBJ2-5; TRBD1 aligns across 7 bases. Per germline, CDR1 MNHGY and CDR2 SVAAGI. J gave up 7 bases and V 7 bases, and 15 bases lay outside the gene matches. CDR3 length: 15 residues. CDR3 coding DNA: TGTGCCAGCACTCTCTCGACTCGGGACAGTAGGACCCAGTACTTC. It specifies CASTLSTRDSRTQYF.